A single sample gave rise to the 2 T cell receptor beta chains below, sequenced in a study of control samples from healthy donors and cancer patients (dated by TCRdb to the early 2020s). The method was the immunoSEQ multiplex PCR assay. Imported from immuneACCESS, the table was reduced by TCRdb to in-frame sequences with V and J called. These copies leave out some clones; in studies compared against another copy, an unresolved V gene accounts for under half, and the cause of the remainder is not known. The sample contains about 180,000 clones, 90% of them found a single time. The top ten clones comprise around 1.5% of the sample. The sample consisted of blood. The source is a woman between 50 and 59 years old in good health.

The chain recombines TRBV7-2 with TRBJ1-2, with D perhaps matching TRBD1 (6 bases). Trimming cost V 3 bases and J 6 bases, with 14 bases left between them. CDR3 size: 14 residues. Germline CDR1 and CDR2: SGHTA and FQGNSA. CDR3 nucleotides: TGTGCCAGCAGCTTGAGACAGGCCCTTAATGGCTACACCTTC. Amino acid sequence: CASSLRQALNGYTF. The full variable domain, in which reference TRBV7-2 and TRBJ1-2 provide the parts outside the CDR3, is GAGVSQSPSNKVTEKGKDVELRCDPISGHTALYWYRQSLGQGLEFLIYFQGNSAPDKSGLPSDRFSAERTGGSVSTLTIQRTQQEDSAVYLCASSLRQALNGYTFGSGTRLTVV.

The chain recombines TRBV7-9 with TRBJ1-1; TRBD1 is a possible D gene (5 bases). With 5 bases removed from V and 8 bases from J, the gap between germline ends came to 15 bases. CDR1 is SEHNR and CDR2 is FQNEAQ in the germline V gene (reference sequence). This CDR3 is built from 13 residues. CDR3 protein: CASSLFGQEEAFF. The CDR3 DNA is TGTGCCAGCAGCCTGTTTGGACAAGAAGAAGCTTTCTTT.